Listed below are T cell receptor beta chains from one sample, sequenced in a study of blood T cell repertoires in COVID-19. Sequencing used immunoSEQ multiplex PCR; TCRdb keeps in-frame clones, though not all of them. Among around 94,000 clones listed, about 82% were seen once. Sequences were obtained from peripheral blood. The receptors stem from a man between 50 and 59 years old with acute or convalescent COVID-19. Both conserved end residues are part of each CDR3. The D gene is left open where the match is weak. Clone sizes are given selectively: once, few, many, or a class where the clone is expanded.

V	J	size	D	DNA	CDR3
TRBV6-1	TRBJ2-3	NA	NA	TGTGCCAGCAGTGAATTGGACCTAAGGGGCCCAGATACGCAGTATTTT	CASSELDLRGPDTQYF
TRBV2	TRBJ2-5	NA	TRBD2	TGTGCCAGCAGTAGACTAGCGGGGGCACAAGAGACCCAGTACTTC	CASSRLAGAQETQYF
TRBV7-2	TRBJ1-1	NA	TRBD1	TGTGCCAGCAGCGTGGGACAGGGGATAGGCACTGAAGCTTTCTTT	CASSVGQGIGTEAFF
TRBV28	TRBJ2-7	NA	TRBD1	TGTGCCAGCACCCCTGCGGGGTCGGGACAGGGGGCCGACGAGCAGTACTTC	CASTPAGSGQGADEQYF
TRBV13	TRBJ2-5	NA	NA	TGTGCCAGCAGCCATTCAGGTGGTATCGAGACCCAGTACTTC	CASSHSGGIETQYF
TRBV2	TRBJ1-2	NA	NA	TGTGCCAGCAGTGAAAGGGGTCCTTTCTATGGCTACACCTTC	CASSERGPFYGYTF
TRBV12-3/TRBV12-4	TRBJ1-2	once	NA	TGTGCCAGCAGTTTAAGGTGGGCGGGCGGAGACACCTTC	CASSLRWAGGDTF
TRBV11-3	TRBJ2-2	NA	NA	TGTGCCAGCAGCTTCCTTGGCGGGAACACCGGGGAGCTGTTTTTT	CASSFLGGNTGELFF
TRBV14	TRBJ2-6	NA	NA	TGTGCCAGCAGCCAACGGCAGGGGAGTTTCGGACGAACTGGGGCCAACGTCCTGACTTTC	CASSQRQGSFGRTGANVLTF
TRBV5-1	TRBJ2-3	NA	NA	TGCGCCAGCAGCTTCGGTGGCACAGATACGCAGTATTTT	CASSFGGTDTQYF
TRBV6-6	TRBJ1-2	NA	TRBD1	TGTGCCAGCAGCCAACAGGGGGATGACTATGGCTACACCTTC	CASSQQGDDYGYTF
TRBV24-1	TRBJ2-2	NA	TRBD2	TGTGCCACCAGGGGTGCGGGGGGGTCCGGGGAGCTGTTTTTT	CATRGAGGSGELFF
TRBV11-2	TRBJ1-6	once	NA	TGTGCCAGCAGCCTCACCTTGGAGGATTCACCCCTCCACTTT	CASSLTLEDSPLHF
TRBV6-4	TRBJ1-1	NA	NA	TGTGCCAGCAGTGCCTTCAACGGGGGGCCGAACACTGAAGCTTTCTTT	CASSAFNGGPNTEAFF